The source of this T cell receptor beta chain is a study of tumor-infiltrating lymphocytes in primary liver carcinoma. Study at large: The patients, men and women alike, were aged 30 to 69 years.

The input was about 490 ng total RNA; TCR beta cDNA was made from it with a constant-region primer. ARM-PCR, slightly modified, supplied the TCR beta libraries through three nested multiplex PCR rounds. TRBV1-TRBV30 forward primers and a C-beta reverse primer were used in the first two PCR rounds, which each ran for approximately 9 cycles. MiXCR was run by TCRdb on the multiplex PCR reads, yielding one entry per CDR3 protein. The table lists approximately 120,000 distinct CDR3 sequences, 60% to 80% of them singletons. This clonotype has only one observation. Its matching antigen is unknown. The conserved phenylalanine or tryptophan is not found at the CDR3 terminus, so this likely reflects a read error. CDR1 and CDR2 from the germline V gene are SGHAT and FQNNGV. The CDR3 loop spans 17 amino acids. Without any cell sorting, about 19-32 mg of bulk tissue yielded co-extracted RNA and DNA. Study results and limitations: Top-250-clone fractions were significantly higher in tumors than in blood (p = 0.039). Presence in all five tumor regions was observed for only about 8-25% of top clones.

The sample taken for sequencing was liver tumor tissue from sampling region 3. Indicated subset: tumor region T3, left-lateral pole. The rearrangement links TRBV11-2 to TRBJ1-4, with D maybe TRBD1 (6 bases). The source of this sequence is a woman aged 60 to 75 with primary liver carcinoma and hepatitis B virus infection. As DNA, the CDR3 is TGTGGCAGCAGCCTCATCCGACAGGCTGCAACTAATGAAAAACTGTTTTCT. It codes for CGSSLIRQAATNEKLFS.